Detailed here is one T cell receptor beta chain. Its antigen is not identified. This specimen belongs to a study of radiotherapy plus CTLA-4 blockade in lung cancer. Measured with immunoSEQ multiplex PCR; TCRdb has only the in-frame clones, and not every one. The sample consists of roughly 46,000 clones, 65% to 85% of them appearing once. The CDR3 runs 13 residues. V was pared by 5 bases and J by 1 base, with 8 bases between. From germline, CDR1 is PRHDT and CDR2 FYEKMQ (reference sequence). Study outcomes and limitations: Reports state that early shifts in blood T cell clones, with interferon-beta, best predicted response.

This receptor was obtained from a human donor with non-small cell lung cancer who had stable disease on radiotherapy plus ipilimumab. The starting material was peripheral blood, obtained from a patient treated with radiotherapy plus ipilimumab. The genes are TRBV13 and TRBJ1-2, with D possibly being TRBD1 (6 bases). As DNA, the CDR3 is TGTGCCAGCAGCATCAGGGGTAACTATGGCTACACCTTC. Amino acid sequence: CASSIRGNYGYTF. The full variable domain, its missing parts supplied by reference TRBV13 and TRBJ1-2, is AAGVIQSPRHLIKEKRETATLKCYPIPRHDTVYWYQQGPGQDPQFLISFYEKMQSDKGSIPDRFSAQQFSDYHSELNMSSLELGDSALYFCASSIRGNYGYTFGSGTRLTVV.